These T cell receptor beta chains were read from a single sample in a study of a mutant IDH1 vaccine in newly diagnosed glioma. Their antigen targets remain unknown. The repertoire was sequenced with immunoSEQ multiplex PCR; TCRdb's copy has only in-frame clones and lacks some. The sample includes some 29,000 clones, about 70% of them seen just once. The source was PBMCs, collected from a glioma patient whose treatment included an IDH1 peptide vaccine. Receptors originate from a man in his fifties with glioma. The CDR3 runs from the conserved cysteine through the conserved F or W. The D gene is left open where the match is weak. Where a row states a size, it is once, few, many or the class of an expanded clone; other rows omit it.

d_call: -
clone_size: -
v_call: TRBV6-1
j_call: TRBJ2-4
cdr3_aa: CASSARAGSIQSNIQYF
cdr3_nt: TGTGCCAGCAGTGCTAGAGCAGGGAGTATCCAAAGTAACATTCAGTACTTC

d_call: -
clone_size: -
v_call: TRBV29-1
j_call: TRBJ2-5
cdr3_aa: CSVVRVLGETQYF
cdr3_nt: TGCAGCGTTGTGCGGGTCCTAGGAGAGACCCAGTACTTC

d_call: -
clone_size: -
v_call: TRBV5-6
j_call: TRBJ2-2
cdr3_aa: CASGRVTGELFF
cdr3_nt: TGTGCCAGCGGCAGGGTCACCGGGGAGCTGTTTTTT

d_call: -
clone_size: -
v_call: TRBV2
j_call: TRBJ2-5
cdr3_aa: CASSEGAGRETQYF
cdr3_nt: TGTGCCAGCAGCGAAGGGGCAGGGCGGGAGACCCAGTACTTC

d_call: -
clone_size: -
v_call: TRBV4-1
j_call: TRBJ2-7
cdr3_aa: CASSQEARSEQYF
cdr3_nt: TGCGCCAGCAGCCAAGAGGCTAGGAGTGAGCAGTACTTC

d_call: -
clone_size: -
v_call: TRBV6-6
j_call: TRBJ1-5
cdr3_aa: CASSSRRENQPQHF
cdr3_nt: TGTGCCAGCAGTTCTCGACGGGAAAATCAGCCCCAGCATTTT

d_call: TRBD2
clone_size: -
v_call: TRBV6-6
j_call: TRBJ2-7
cdr3_aa: CASNAGTISYEQYF
cdr3_nt: TGTGCCAGCAACGCCGGGACTATCTCCTACGAGCAGTACTTC

d_call: -
clone_size: -
v_call: TRBV2
j_call: TRBJ1-3
cdr3_aa: CASSEEVSGNTIYF
cdr3_nt: TGTGCCAGCAGTGAGGAGGTCTCTGGAAACACCATATATTTT

d_call: -
clone_size: -
v_call: TRBV30
j_call: TRBJ1-2
cdr3_aa: CAWSVLGGSNYGYTF
cdr3_nt: TGTGCCTGGAGTGTATTGGGTGGGTCCAACTATGGCTACACCTTC

d_call: -
clone_size: -
v_call: TRBV6-1
j_call: TRBJ1-6
cdr3_aa: CASSERRGLDSPLHF
cdr3_nt: TGTGCCAGCAGTGAACGGAGGGGCTTAGATTCACCCCTCCACTTT

d_call: TRBD2
clone_size: -
v_call: TRBV6-6
j_call: TRBJ2-1
cdr3_aa: CASSYSSGGLNEQFF
cdr3_nt: TGTGCCAGCAGTTACTCTAGCGGGGGGTTAAATGAGCAGTTCTTC

d_call: -
clone_size: -
v_call: TRBV15
j_call: TRBJ2-4
cdr3_aa: CATSRDRIAKNIQYF
cdr3_nt: TGTGCCACCAGCAGAGATCGGATAGCCAAAAACATTCAGTACTTC

d_call: -
clone_size: few
v_call: TRBV19
j_call: TRBJ1-1
cdr3_aa: CASSMGNTEAFF
cdr3_nt: TGTGCCAGTAGTATGGGGAACACTGAAGCTTTCTTT

d_call: TRBD1
clone_size: -
v_call: TRBV5-1
j_call: TRBJ1-1
cdr3_aa: CASSWTAGGNTEAFF
cdr3_nt: TGCGCCAGCAGCTGGACGGCAGGGGGAAACACTGAAGCTTTCTTT

d_call: -
clone_size: -
v_call: TRBV9
j_call: TRBJ2-6
cdr3_aa: CASSWSNSGANVLTF
cdr3_nt: TGTGCCAGCTCTTGGAGCAATTCTGGGGCCAACGTCCTGACTTTC

d_call: TRBD1
clone_size: -
v_call: TRBV18
j_call: TRBJ1-2
cdr3_aa: CASSEGTGEDGYTF
cdr3_nt: TGTGCCAGCTCAGAGGGGACAGGGGAGGATGGCTACACCTTC

d_call: -
clone_size: -
v_call: TRBV5-6
j_call: TRBJ1-5
cdr3_aa: CASSLEGEGSNQPQHF
cdr3_nt: TGTGCCAGCAGCTTGGAGGGTGAAGGTTCCAATCAGCCCCAGCATTTT

d_call: TRBD2
clone_size: -
v_call: TRBV27
j_call: TRBJ2-7
cdr3_aa: CASSSRRGAYEQYF
cdr3_nt: TGTGCCAGCAGTAGTCGGCGGGGGGCCTACGAGCAGTACTTC

d_call: -
clone_size: -
v_call: TRBV11-2
j_call: TRBJ2-7
cdr3_aa: CASSLSGHTGYF
cdr3_nt: TGTGCCAGCAGCTTATCGGGCCACACCGGGTACTTC

d_call: -
clone_size: -
v_call: TRBV6-6
j_call: TRBJ1-5
cdr3_aa: CASSYRGEGQHF
cdr3_nt: TGTGCCAGCAGTTATAGGGGAGAGGGCCAGCATTTT

d_call: -
clone_size: -
v_call: TRBV5-1
j_call: TRBJ1-1
cdr3_aa: CASSLGYGVGTEAFF
cdr3_nt: TGCGCCAGCAGCTTGGGGTACGGGGTTGGCACTGAAGCTTTCTTT

d_call: -
clone_size: -
v_call: TRBV6-1
j_call: TRBJ1-1
cdr3_aa: CASSGQVNTEAFF
cdr3_nt: TGTGCCAGCAGTGGACAGGTGAACACTGAAGCTTTCTTT

d_call: -
clone_size: once
v_call: TRBV19
j_call: TRBJ2-5
cdr3_aa: CASSHGTLETQYF
cdr3_nt: TGTGCCAGTAGCCATGGGACTTTAGAGACCCAGTACTTC

d_call: -
clone_size: -
v_call: TRBV6-5
j_call: TRBJ1-2
cdr3_aa: CASTGQVNYGYTF
cdr3_nt: TGTGCCAGCACAGGACAAGTTAACTATGGCTACACCTTC

d_call: TRBD1
clone_size: -
v_call: TRBV30
j_call: TRBJ2-7
cdr3_aa: CAWSRDRESQYF
cdr3_nt: TGTGCCTGGAGTCGGGACAGGGAGTCGCAGTACTTC

d_call: -
clone_size: few
v_call: TRBV11-1
j_call: TRBJ1-1
cdr3_aa: CASSSLLGGTEAFF
cdr3_nt: TGTGCCAGCAGCTCACTGTTGGGGGGCACTGAAGCTTTCTTT

d_call: TRBD2
clone_size: -
v_call: TRBV6-1
j_call: TRBJ2-6
cdr3_aa: CASSEKLAGRGGSGANVLTF
cdr3_nt: TGTGCCAGCAGTGAAAAACTAGCGGGACGTGGTGGGTCTGGGGCCAACGTCCTGACTTTC